The rows below give T cell receptor beta chains drawn from one sample of a study of response to subunit inactivated influenza vaccine. In TCRdb, the RT-PCR reads were re-called with MiXCR into one record per CDR3 protein. The data hold hundreds of thousands of distinct CDR3 sequences, with around a sixth observed a single time. Sample: PBMCs from blood, taken 4 to 6 days after vaccination. All receptors derive from a man aged 50-59 years who received an inactivated influenza vaccine. Both conserved end residues are part of each CDR3. D genes are given only for firm matches. Size is omitted from some rows. Given values are once, few, many or a class for expanded clones.

j_call | d_call | clone_size | v_call | cdr3_aa | cdr3_nt
TRBJ2-5 | . | . | TRBV28 | CASRYTGKVTQYF | TGTGCCAGCAGATATACAGGGAAGGTGACCCAGTACTTC
TRBJ2-3 | TRBD1 | . | TRBV11-2 | CPSSEQGTDTQYF | TGTCCCAGCAGCGAACAGGGGACAGATACGCAGTATTTT
TRBJ2-3 | TRBD2 | few | TRBV5-8 | CASSGGLLYTDTQYF | TGTGCCAGCAGCGGGGGACTACTCTACACAGATACGCAGTATTTT
TRBJ1-1 | . | . | TRBV7-2 | CASSLTAPGHLNTEAFF | TGTGCCAGCAGCTTAACCGCCCCGGGACATCTGAACACTGAAGCTTTCTTT
TRBJ2-7 | . | few | TRBV6-1 | CASSKKGETSYEQYF | TGTGCCAGCTCGAAGAAGGGCGAAACCTCCTACGAGCAGTACTTC
TRBJ2-7 | TRBD1 | . | TRBV20-1 | CSASLGQGGYEQYF | TGCAGTGCTAGCCTGGGACAGGGTGGCTACGAGCAGTACTTC
TRBJ2-1 | TRBD1 | few | TRBV18 | CASSTGSSYNEQFF | TGTGCCAGCTCGACAGGGAGCTCCTACAATGAGCAGTTCTTC
TRBJ2-7 | . | many | TRBV27 | CASSLSRLAGEQYF | TGTGCCAGCAGTTTATCGCGCCTAGCAGGGGAGCAGTACTTC
TRBJ1-5 | TRBD1 | . | TRBV24-1 | CATSDRDRESNQPQHF | TGTGCCACCAGTGACCGGGACAGGGAGAGCAATCAGCCCCAGCATTTT
TRBJ1-6 | . | few | TRBV6-4 | CASSEETGSTSPLHF | TGTGCCAGCAGTGAAGAGACAGGTTCTACTTCACCCCTCCACTTT
TRBJ2-7 | . | few | TRBV28 | CASSSYGGSYEQYF | TGTGCCAGCAGTTCCTACGGGGGTTCCTACGAGCAGTACTTC
TRBJ2-7 | TRBD2 | many | TRBV10-3 | CAISGKRESYEQYF | TGTGCCATCAGTGGGAAGCGGGAGTCCTACGAGCAGTACTTC
TRBJ2-7 | TRBD1 | few | TRBV20-1 | CSGDRAYEQYF | TGCAGTGGGGACAGGGCCTACGAGCAGTACTTC
TRBJ2-7 | . | many | TRBV11-2 | CASSLQYSEQYF | TGTGCCAGCAGCTTACAGTATAGCGAGCAGTACTTC
TRBJ2-3 | . | . | TRBV10-2 | CASSRQVFDTQYF | TGCGCCAGCAGCCGACAGGTTTTTGATACGCAGTATTTT
TRBJ2-1 | TRBD2 | . | TRBV4-2 | CASSQEGSGNRDEQFF | TGTGCCAGCAGCCAAGAAGGTAGCGGGAATAGGGATGAGCAGTTCTTC
TRBJ1-1 | TRBD1 | many | TRBV6-2/TRBV6-3 | CASRTGQSVAFF | TGTGCCAGCAGGACGGGACAGTCTGTGGCTTTCTTT
TRBJ1-6 | TRBD1 | few | TRBV12-3/TRBV12-4 | CASSSRDRDSPLHF | TGTGCCAGCAGTTCCCGGGACAGAGATTCACCCCTCCACTTT